Listed here are 24 T cell receptor beta chains from one sample, sequenced in a study of blood T cells in healthy people across ages. Together with a sample-barcoded 5' primer, a J-beta primer mix was included in a second PCR lasting roughly 6 to 12 cycles. One entry per CDR3 protein, called by TCRdb with MiXCR from the 5' RACE reads. The sample yields approximately 1.5 million distinct CDR3 sequences, about 42% seen once. Sequences were obtained from blood. The receptors were gathered from a young woman in good health.

Regarding this clonotype: An end of the junction does not agree with germline; a read error may underlie this. The rearrangement links TRBV20-1 to TRBJ2-7; maybe TRBD1 (7 bases). The germline V gene has CDR1 DFQATT and CDR2 SNEGSKA (reference sequence). This CDR3 contains 13 residues. The CDR3 bases are TGCAGTACTAGCTCTGACAGGGATCACGAGCAGTACTTC. Translating it yields CSTSSDRDHEQYF.

V usage is TRBV12-3 or TRBV12-4 and J usage is TRBJ1-1; 7 bases match TRBD1. Trimming took 8 bases from V and 0 from J; bases not matched to a gene: 6. The CDR3 runs 14 residues. The CDR3 nucleotides read TGTGCCAGCCCGAGGGGGCCAATGAACACTGAAGCTTTCTTT. This encodes CASPRGPMNTEAFF.

This clonotype was detected ten times or more. The V and J genes are TRBV20-1 and TRBJ2-3; 8 bases fit TRBD2. The CDR3 contains 12 residues. V shed 8 bases, J shed 6 bases, and the junction held 7 bases outside the gene matches. Germline assignment: CDR1 DFQATT and CDR2 SNEGSKA (reference sequence). Here the CDR3 reads CSKAGEVDTQYF. The CDR3 bases are TGCAGTAAAGCGGGAGAGGTCGATACGCAGTATTTT.

The V gene is TRBV20-1, the J gene TRBJ1-3, with D hard to call. With 0 bases removed from V and 0 bases from J, the gap between germline ends came to 6 bases. This CDR3 has 14 residues. Germline loops: CDR1 DFQATT, CDR2 SNEGSKA (reference sequence). The CDR3: CSARDGISGNTIYF. CDR3 bases: TGCAGTGCTAGAGATGGGATCTCTGGAAACACCATATATTTT.

About this clonotype itself: Sequence at one end of the junction differs from germline and may be a read error. The rearrangement uses TRBV5-1 and TRBJ2-7; 9 bases agree with TRBD2. The CDR3 contains 15 residues. Germline CDR1 reads SGHRS; CDR2 reads YFSETQ. The CDR3 coding sequence is TGTGCCAGCAGCCCCCCGGGACTAGCAGCCTACGAGCAGTACTTC. This translates into CASSPPGLAAYEQYF.

This clonotype turned up a few times. The chain couples TRBV5-1 to TRBJ1-2; D uncertain. Germline V lookup: CDR1 SGHRS, CDR2 YFSETQ. The V end was cut by 0 bases, the J end by 7 bases, with 10 bases between. This CDR3 has 13 residues. This CDR3 is CASSLVEGSGYTF. The DNA for the CDR3 is TGCGCCAGCAGCTTGGTAGAGGGTAGTGGCTACACCTTC. Filled out from reference TRBV5-1 and TRBJ1-2, the complete variable domain reads KAGVTQTPRYLIKTRGQQVTLSCSPISGHRSVSWYQQTPGQGLQFLFEYFSETQRNKGNFPGRFSGRQFSNSRSEMNVSTLELGDSALYLCASSLVEGSGYTFGSGTRLTVV.

The rearrangement uses TRBV25-1 and TRBJ2-5; D gene unclear. The V gene lost 2 bases and the J gene lost 11 bases, with 12 bases spanning the gap. This CDR3 comprises 12 residues. Per germline, CDR1 MGHDK and CDR2 SYGVNS. The CDR3: CASSEAKVEQYF. The DNA for the CDR3 is TGTGCCAGCAGTGAAGCAAAGGTTGAGCAGTACTTC.

This chain uses TRBV12-3 or TRBV12-4 with TRBJ2-6; D is possibly TRBD1 or TRBD2 (5 bases each). V lost 6 bases to trimming and J lost 0 bases, with 12 bases between them. This CDR3 has 16 residues. CDR3 nucleotides: TGTGCCAGCAGGGGGGATTACAGCTCTGGGGCCAACGTCCTGACTTTC. Amino acid sequence: CASRGDYSSGANVLTF.

This clonotype has only one observation. This chain connects TRBV2 to TRBJ1-3; 8 bases match TRBD1. V gave up 6 bases and J gave up 0 bases; unmatched junction bases: 7. Germline-derived CDR1 and CDR2 are SNHLY and FYNNEI. This CDR3 has 16 amino acids. Here the CDR3 reads CASRLDRGASGNTIYF. The CDR3 nucleotides are TGTGCCAGCAGACTCGACAGGGGTGCCTCTGGAAACACCATATATTTT.

J is TRBJ2-7 and V is TRBV7-2; D possibly corresponds to TRBD2 (6 bases). Trimming left V 2 bases short and J 6 bases short, with 14 bases between. This CDR3 spans 14 amino acids. Germline V gene sequence: CDR1 SGHTA, CDR2 FQGNSA. The chain's CDR3 is CASSLRRVGSEQYF. DNA of the CDR3: TGTGCCAGCAGCTTAAGGAGGGTAGGCTCCGAGCAGTACTTC.

This clonotype has at least ten counts. V and J are TRBV6-2 or TRBV6-3 and TRBJ2-3, with D hard to call. The germline CDR1 and CDR2 sequences are MNHEY and SVGEGT. The CDR3 spans 12 residues. Trimming pared 5 bases from V and 3 bases from J, leaving 6 bases between. DNA of the CDR3: TGTGCCAGCAGTGCCACTACAGATACGCAGTATTTT. Translation: CASSATTDTQYF.

The chain links TRBV12-5 to TRBJ2-7, with 10 bases lining up with TRBD2. Trimming at V came to 0 bases and at J to 5 bases, leaving 7 bases not matched to a gene. The germline V gene has CDR1 LGHNT and CDR2 FRNRAP. The CDR3 covers 16 residues. The CDR3 nucleotides read TGTGCTAGTGGTTTGGTAAGTGGACTAGCGGTGAACGAGCAGTACTTC. It encodes CASGLVSGLAVNEQYF.

This clonotype was found once. The gene calls are TRBV6-2 or TRBV6-3 and TRBJ2-1; D ambiguous. CDR3 length: 14 amino acids. V lost 4 bases to trimming and J lost 10 bases, with 17 bases between them. CDR1 and CDR2 (germline): MNHEY, SVGEGT. The chain's CDR3 is CASSFRVLPYEQFF. CDR3 nucleotides: TGTGCCAGCAGTTTCCGGGTCCTTCCCTACGAGCAGTTCTTC.

The chain carries TRBV5-1 and TRBJ2-2; TRBD2 matches at 12 bases. Trimming at V came to 7 bases and at J to 7 bases, leaving 8 bases not matched to a gene. The CDR3 is 15 residues long. Germline V gene lookup returns CDR1 SGHRS and CDR2 YFSETQ. This CDR3 is CASGRLAGELGELFF. CDR3 DNA sequence: TGCGCCAGCGGAAGACTAGCGGGAGAACTCGGGGAGCTGTTTTTT.

The chain uses TRBV12-3 or TRBV12-4 and TRBJ2-7; 8 bases agree with TRBD1. The CDR3 has 15 amino acids. Trimming at V came to 3 bases and at J to 5 bases, leaving 9 bases not matched to a gene. The CDR3: CASSFGTGRIHEQYF. DNA for the CDR3: TGTGCCAGCAGTTTCGGGACAGGAAGAATACACGAGCAGTACTTC.

J is TRBJ1-5 and V is TRBV29-1; perhaps TRBD1 as D (6 bases). The CDR3 covers 13 residues. Germline V gene lookup returns CDR1 SQVTM and CDR2 ANQGSEA. V was shortened by 7 bases and J by 3 bases, with 13 bases between the two germline ends. CDR3 nucleotides: TGCAGCGGCGAAGGACAGCTCAATCAGCCCCAGCATTTT. Translating it yields CSGEGQLNQPQHF.

This clonotype was seen ten or more times. The chain combines TRBV10-3 with TRBJ2-5, with D uncertain. The CDR3 is made up of 13 amino acids. V was clipped by 3 bases and J by 0 bases, with 5 bases between them. Germline CDR1 reads ENHRY; CDR2 reads SYGVKD. CDR3 loop: CAISEGNQETQYF. The CDR3 DNA reads as TGTGCCATCAGTGAAGGGAACCAAGAGACCCAGTACTTC.

The chain is built from TRBV4-3 and TRBJ2-5; D is unclear. The CDR3 is 13 residues long. Germline-derived CDR1 and CDR2 are LGHNA and YSLEER. V was clipped by 6 bases and J by 5 bases, with 13 bases between them. The CDR3 is CASSKEVRETQYF. CDR3 nucleotide sequence: TGCGCCAGCAGTAAAGAGGTTCGGGAGACCCAGTACTTC.

This clonotype was observed a single time. V and J are TRBV7-6 and TRBJ2-7; 8 nucleotides match TRBD2. Germline V gives CDR1 SGHVS, CDR2 FNYEAQ. The CDR3 runs to 17 residues. With V trimmed by 5 bases and J by 1 base, 13 bases remained unmatched. CDR3 DNA: TGTGCCAGCAGCGAAGAATGGTTCGCGGGGGGTTCCTACGAGCAGTACTTC. This encodes CASSEEWFAGGSYEQYF.

Turning to this clonotype: One end of the junction fails to match germline, which may point to a read error. This sequence joins TRBV14 and TRBJ1-1; perhaps TRBD1 as D (5 bases). Germline loops: CDR1 SGHDN, CDR2 FVKESK. The CDR3 is 14 residues long. Here the CDR3 reads CASSQGGWGTEGFF. In DNA form, the CDR3 reads TGTGCCAGCAGCCAAGGGGGCTGGGGCACTGAAGGTTTCTTT.

Regarding this clonotype: Being one base from a much bigger clone, this may be a read error. V usage is TRBV29-1 and J usage is TRBJ2-4; D is possibly TRBD1 (6 bases). CDR3 length: 14 amino acids. Trimming took off 6 bases at V and 13 bases at J, with 25 bases between the two ends. CDR1 is SQVTM, CDR2 ANQGSEA, per germline. The CDR3 here is CSVGYTGFFEEQYF. The CDR3 region has the DNA TGCAGCGTCGGCTACACAGGGTTTTTTGAGGAGCAGTACTTC.

The chain links TRBV6-1 to TRBJ2-5, with D unclear. The CDR3 consists of 14 residues. Deletions cut 10 bases from V and 2 bases from J, with 17 bases between. The germline V gene encodes CDR1 MNHNS and CDR2 SASEGT. The CDR3 is CATSTGPIQETQYF. For the CDR3, the DNA is TGTGCCACCTCAACCGGGCCAATACAAGAGACCCAGTACTTC.

The chain couples TRBV15 to TRBJ2-5, with TRBD2 matching over 7 bases. Germline values: CDR1 LNHNV, CDR2 YYDKDF (reference sequence). V shed 0 bases, J shed 11 bases, and the junction held 9 bases outside the gene matches. CDR3 length: 14 residues. The CDR3 loop reads CATSRDLLVREQYF. The CDR3 DNA is TGTGCCACCAGCAGAGATCTGCTGGTGCGGGAGCAGTACTTC.

This rearrangement joins TRBV12-1 to TRBJ2-7; TRBD1 reflects the table's D call only, with no check against the DNA. TRBV12-1 is tagged as a pseudogene. The CDR3 totals 16 residues. The CDR3 DNA reads TGTGCCAGCAGCTGCCTCCGGGACAGTCACCTTTGTGAGCAGTACTTC. Protein: CASSCLRDSHLCEQYF.